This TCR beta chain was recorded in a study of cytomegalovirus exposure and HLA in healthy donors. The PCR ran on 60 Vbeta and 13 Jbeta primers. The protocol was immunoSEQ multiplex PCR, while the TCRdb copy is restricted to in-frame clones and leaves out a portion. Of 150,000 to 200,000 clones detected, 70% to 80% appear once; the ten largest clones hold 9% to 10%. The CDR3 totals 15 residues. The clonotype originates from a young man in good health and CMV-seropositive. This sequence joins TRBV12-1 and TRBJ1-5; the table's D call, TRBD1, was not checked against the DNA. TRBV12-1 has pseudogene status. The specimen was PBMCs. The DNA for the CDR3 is TGTGCCAGCAGCTTTGGGGACAGAATCAATCAGCCCCAGCATTTT. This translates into CASSFGDRINQPQHF.